The present T cell receptor (beta chain) was sequenced within a study of blood T cell repertoires in COVID-19. The wider study: From T cells, B-cell-depleted T cells, or PBMCs came the material, which was cDNA or gDNA.

Per the original data handling: Cell counts per sample came from amplifying reference gene primers. Profiled with immunoSEQ multiplex PCR; TCRdb holds only in-frame clones, not every one. The DNA was the basis for D and trimming; V, J and clone size are from that table. The sample contains fewer than 600,000 clones, around nine tenths of which appear only once. Germline values: CDR1 SGHTA, CDR2 FQGNSA. J gave up 1 base and V 7 bases, and 8 bases lay outside the gene matches. The CDR3 is 15 residues long. V and J are TRBV7-2 and TRBJ2-5, with 8 bases that match TRBD1. This receptor was taken from a woman aged 40 to 50 who had recovered from COVID-19. Specimen: PBMCs or T cells enriched from blood (not recorded which). Here the CDR3 reads CASTQGAGFQETQYF. The CDR3 DNA reads TGTGCCAGCACCCAGGGGGCCGGCTTCCAAGAGACCCAGTACTTC.